Listed below are T cell receptor beta chains from one sample, sequenced in a study of T-cell reconstitution after alpha-beta-depleted transplantation in children. TCRdb reprocessed the PCR reads via MiXCR and lists one record per CDR3 protein. Of a few hundred thousand distinct CDR3 sequences in the sample, around 13% are singletons; the top ten hold about 2%. Sample: PBMCs, mostly from graft donor cells, taken 360 days after TCRalphabeta/CD19-depleted stem cell transplant. The receptor source for this set is a male patient between 10 and 17 years old who had a stem cell transplant for acute myeloid leukemia, so the T cells may come from the graft donor. Both conserved end residues are part of each CDR3. Each record gives: D gene, clone size, J gene, V gene, CDR3 DNA, CDR3 protein. The D gene is left open where the match is weak. Part of the rows lack a size; the others show once, few, many or a class for expanded clones.

D: TRBD1; size: few; J: TRBJ2-1; V: TRBV9; DNA: TGTGCCAGCAGCGTAGGACAGGGACCTTACAATGAGCAGTTCTTC; CDR3: CASSVGQGPYNEQFF
D: -; size: -; J: TRBJ2-2; V: TRBV29-1; DNA: TGCAGCGTTGACGACGCTCTGTTGGGCGGGGAGCTGTTTTTT; CDR3: CSVDDALLGGELFF
D: -; size: few; J: TRBJ2-3; V: TRBV20-1; DNA: TGCAGTGCTAGAGAACTAGCCCTGGATACGCAGTATTTT; CDR3: CSARELALDTQYF
D: TRBD2; size: many; J: TRBJ2-7; V: TRBV20-1; DNA: TGCAGTGCTAGAGGGACTAGCGGGAGTCCCGCAACGCCCTACGAGCAGTACTTC; CDR3: CSARGTSGSPATPYEQYF
D: TRBD1; size: -; J: TRBJ2-7; V: TRBV29-1; DNA: TGCAGCGCCGGGACAGGGGGCGACTACGAGCAGTACTTC; CDR3: CSAGTGGDYEQYF
D: TRBD2; size: -; J: TRBJ2-3; V: TRBV5-1; DNA: TGCGCCAGCAGCTTGGGAATAGCGGGAACAGATACGCAGTATTTT; CDR3: CASSLGIAGTDTQYF
D: -; size: many; J: TRBJ2-5; V: TRBV29-1; DNA: TGCAGCGTTGATGGGGGGGGCGGAGAGACCCAGTACTTC; CDR3: CSVDGGGGETQYF
D: TRBD2; size: few; J: TRBJ2-3; V: TRBV6-5; DNA: TGTGCCAGCAGTTATTCCGGGACTAGCCTCACAGATACGCAGTATTTT; CDR3: CASSYSGTSLTDTQYF
D: -; size: many; J: TRBJ2-3; V: TRBV6-5; DNA: TGTGCCAGCAGTGCGTTAGGTACGCAGTATTTT; CDR3: CASSALGTQYF
D: -; size: -; J: TRBJ1-5; V: TRBV20-1; DNA: TGCAGTGCTATTCGACGACAGAAGAATCAGCCCCAGCATTTT; CDR3: CSAIRRQKNQPQHF
D: -; size: -; J: TRBJ2-7; V: TRBV5-1; DNA: TGCGCCAGCAGCGTCCGAAGGACTATAGAAGGAGGCTACGAGCAGTACTTC; CDR3: CASSVRRTIEGGYEQYF
D: -; size: few; J: TRBJ2-1; V: TRBV7-2; DNA: TGTGCCAGCAGCTTAGGGGGACGGGCCGACCGTGATGAGCAGTTCTTC; CDR3: CASSLGGRADRDEQFF
D: -; size: -; J: TRBJ2-7; V: TRBV29-1; DNA: TGCAGCGTTCGGAGAGGGGAACAGGGCTCCTACGAGCAGTACTTC; CDR3: CSVRRGEQGSYEQYF
D: -; size: once; J: TRBJ1-2; V: TRBV7-9; DNA: TGTGCCAGCAGCCGCGAAGGACAAGCATATGGCTACACCTTC; CDR3: CASSREGQAYGYTF
D: -; size: -; J: TRBJ2-5; V: TRBV21-1; DNA: TGTGCCAGCAGCCTCCGGGACAGGGATGTAGTAGAGACCCAGTACTTC; CDR3: CASSLRDRDVVETQYF
D: -; size: few; J: TRBJ2-6; V: TRBV12-3/TRBV12-4; DNA: TGTGCCAGCAGTTTATGGGACGCTGGGGCCAACGTCCTGACTTTC; CDR3: CASSLWDAGANVLTF
D: -; size: -; J: TRBJ2-3; V: TRBV29-1; DNA: TGCAGCGTGCCTCCCGGGCCATATACGCAGTATTTT; CDR3: CSVPPGPYTQYF
D: -; size: -; J: TRBJ2-7; V: TRBV28; DNA: TGTGCCAGCAGACCTCTCGACGGGACCCCCTACGAGCAGTACTTC; CDR3: CASRPLDGTPYEQYF